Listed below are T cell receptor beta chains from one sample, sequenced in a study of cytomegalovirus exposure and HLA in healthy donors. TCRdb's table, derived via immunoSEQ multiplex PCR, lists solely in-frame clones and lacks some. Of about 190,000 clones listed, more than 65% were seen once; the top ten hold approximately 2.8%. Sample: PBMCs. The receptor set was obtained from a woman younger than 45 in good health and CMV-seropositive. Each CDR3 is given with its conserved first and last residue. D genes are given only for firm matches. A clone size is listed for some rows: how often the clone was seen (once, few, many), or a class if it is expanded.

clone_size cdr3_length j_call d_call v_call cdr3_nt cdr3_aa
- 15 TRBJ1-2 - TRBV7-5 TGTGTCAGAAGCTTGCGGACAGGGGAAAGGAGTGGCTACACCTTC CVRSLRTGERSGYTF
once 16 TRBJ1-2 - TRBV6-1 TGTGCCAGCAGTGAAGCATTGGTGGCGGCCTTCTATGGCTACACCTTC CASSEALVAAFYGYTF
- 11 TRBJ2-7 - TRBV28 TGTGCCAGCAGTGACAGATACGAGCAGTACTTC CASSDRYEQYF
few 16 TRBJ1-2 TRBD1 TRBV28 TGTGCCAGCAGTTTACTCAGGACAGGGTCCTTCGGTGGCTACACCTTC CASSLLRTGSFGGYTF
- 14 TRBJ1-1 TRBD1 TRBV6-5 TGTGCCAGCGGGTCACAGGGGGGCGGCACTGAAGCTTTCTTT CASGSQGGGTEAFF
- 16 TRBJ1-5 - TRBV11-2 TGTGCCAGCAGCTTACGCGGCGGGGTAGGCAATCAGCCCCAGCATTTT CASSLRGGVGNQPQHF
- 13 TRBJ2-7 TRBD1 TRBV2 TGTGCCATCGCAGGGGGCCTGGGATACGAGCAGTACTTC CAIAGGLGYEQYF
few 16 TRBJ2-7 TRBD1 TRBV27 TGTGCCAGCAGTTTATGGCGCCAGGGGGCGGCCTACGAGCAGTACTTC CASSLWRQGAAYEQYF
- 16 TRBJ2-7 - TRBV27 TGTGCCAGCAGTCCCTTTGGAACAGGGATCTCCTACGAGCAGTACTTC CASSPFGTGISYEQYF
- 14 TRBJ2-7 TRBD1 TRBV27 TGTGCCAGCAGTTACCGGGACAGGGGGAACGAGCAGTACTTC CASSYRDRGNEQYF
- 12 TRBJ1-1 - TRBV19 TGTGCCAGTAGTTTAGCGGACACTGAAGCTTTCTTT CASSLADTEAFF
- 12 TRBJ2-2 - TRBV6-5 TGTGCCAGCAGTTACTCGTACGGGGAGCTGTTTTTT CASSYSYGELFF
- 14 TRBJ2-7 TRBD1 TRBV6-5 TGTGCCAGCAGTCGGACAGGGTTCGCCTACGAGCAGTACTTC CASSRTGFAYEQYF
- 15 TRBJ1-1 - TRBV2 TGTGCCAGCAGTGAAGACTACCTATCTGGATGTGAAGCTTTCTTT CASSEDYLSGCEAFF
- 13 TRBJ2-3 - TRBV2 TGTGCCAGCAGTGGGGCTAGCACAGATACGCAGTATTTT CASSGASTDTQYF
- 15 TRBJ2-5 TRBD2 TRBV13 TGTGCCAGCAGCCTAGGACTAGCGGGAGTGGAGACCCAGTACTTC CASSLGLAGVETQYF
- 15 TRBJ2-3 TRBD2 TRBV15 TGTGCCACCAGCAGAGATTACGGGGGGGCAGATACGCAGTATTTT CATSRDYGGADTQYF
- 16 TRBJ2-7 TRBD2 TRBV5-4 TGTGCCAGCAGCCCTGCGACTAGCGGGATAAGTAACGAGCAGTACTTC CASSPATSGISNEQYF
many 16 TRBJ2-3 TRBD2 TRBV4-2 TGTGCCAGCAGCCAAGAAGCGGGAGGGTTGACAGATACGCAGTATTTT CASSQEAGGLTDTQYF
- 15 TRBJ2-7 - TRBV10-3 TGTGCCATCAGTGAAGTCGAACAGGGAGCCTACGAGCAGTACTTC CAISEVEQGAYEQYF
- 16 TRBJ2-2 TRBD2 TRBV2 TGTGCCAGCAGTGCGCGGGAGGGCCTCGGTGCCGGGGAGCTGTTTTTT CASSAREGLGAGELFF
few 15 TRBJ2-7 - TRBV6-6 TGTGCCAGCACCCCGGGAGACAGGGTGGGGCCCGAGCAGTACTTC CASTPGDRVGPEQYF
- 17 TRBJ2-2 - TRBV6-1 TGTGCCAGCAGTGATGTGGCCCGACGGGGGTGGACCGGGGAGCTGTTTTTT CASSDVARRGWTGELFF
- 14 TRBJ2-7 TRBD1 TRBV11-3 TGTGCCAGCAGCTTGGGGACAGGGATGGACGAGCAGTACTTC CASSLGTGMDEQYF
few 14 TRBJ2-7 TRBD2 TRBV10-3 TGTGCCATCAGTGAGGGGGACTACCGAGGGGAGCAGTACTTC CAISEGDYRGEQYF
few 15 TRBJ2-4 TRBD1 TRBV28 TGTGCCAGCAGTTTATTCGGGACAGCAAAAAACATTCAGTACTTC CASSLFGTAKNIQYF
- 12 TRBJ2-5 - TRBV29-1 TGCAGCGTTGGTGAGGGAAGAGGGACCCAGTACTTC CSVGEGRGTQYF